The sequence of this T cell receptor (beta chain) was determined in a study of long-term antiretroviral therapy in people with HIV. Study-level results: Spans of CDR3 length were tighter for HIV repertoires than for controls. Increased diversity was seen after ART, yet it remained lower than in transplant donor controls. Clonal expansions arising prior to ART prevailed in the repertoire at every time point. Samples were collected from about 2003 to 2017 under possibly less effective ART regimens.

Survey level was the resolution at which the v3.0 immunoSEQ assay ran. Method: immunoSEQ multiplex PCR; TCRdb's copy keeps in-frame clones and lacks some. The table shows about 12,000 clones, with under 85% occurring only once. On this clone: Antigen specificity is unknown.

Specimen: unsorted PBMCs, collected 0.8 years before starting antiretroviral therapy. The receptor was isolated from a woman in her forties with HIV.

The CDR3 reads CASSTGLFYEQYF. CDR3 coding DNA: TGTGCCAGCAGTACGGGACTCTTCTACGAGCAGTACTTC. V gene TRBV2 combines with J gene TRBJ2-7; weak D call: TRBD2 (6 bases). The V gene lost 5 bases and the J gene lost 3 bases, with 11 bases spanning the gap. The CDR3 runs 13 residues. Germline CDR1 SNHLY, CDR2 FYNNEI. The variable domain in full, with the rest retrieved from reference TRBV2 and TRBJ2-7, is EPEVTQTPSHQVTQMGQEVILRCVPISNHLYFYWYRQILGQKVEFLVSFYNNEISEKSEIFDDQFSVERPDGSNFTLKIRSTKLEDSAMYFCASSTGLFYEQYFGPGTRLTVT.